This T cell receptor (beta chain) was observed in a study of cytomegalovirus exposure and HLA in healthy donors. Study as a whole: Falling in the Caucasian-associated ancestry cluster were 80% to 85% of under 450 genotyped donors. Study-wide results and limits: Productive status was seen about 87% or about 30% of the time for most TCR beta V segments in an earlier analysis. Associated with HLA alleles at 0.05 false discovery rate in a later analysis were about 17,000 TCR beta sequences.

Comments on this clone: Antigen specificity is unknown.

13 Jbeta primers and 60 Vbeta primers were used for the PCR. Assay used: immunoSEQ multiplex PCR; TCRdb lists only in-frame clones, some missing. The sample contains about 40,000 clones, roughly 89% of which appear only once. Germline V gene lookup returns CDR1 ENHRY and CDR2 SYGVKD. The junction had 7 bases not matched to a gene; V was cut back by 6 bases and J by 5 bases. CDR3 size: 15 residues. The chain links TRBV10-3 to TRBJ2-1; 10 bases align to TRBD2. The origin of this receptor is a middle-aged woman in good health and CMV-seropositive. Material for sequencing was PBMCs. CDR3 region: CAIRGGLAENNEQFF. Here the CDR3 DNA reads TGTGCCATCAGGGGTGGACTAGCGGAAAACAATGAGCAGTTCTTC.